This note documents a single T cell receptor beta chain sequence. Its matching antigen is unknown. The data originate from a study of Ad26.COV2.S vaccination and SARS-CoV-2 variants. Overall study: Of the COV1001 trial arms, the Ad26.COV2.S arm included the donor. Once or twice, 56 days apart, Ad26.COV2.S was delivered intramuscularly.

The assay was immunoSEQ multiplex PCR, and TCRdb's table has in-frame clones only and misses some. Here the sample spans roughly 500,000 clones, around nine tenths being singletons. Described treatment: some 20 received Ad26.COV2.S at low or high dose, single or two shots; roughly five received placebo; per-sample allocation not given. On day 63 after the first injection, vaccine and placebo recipients gave samples. Whoever gave the sample was an adult aged 18-55 years in Boston. The germline V gene has CDR1 GTSNPN and CDR2 SVGIG (reference sequence). This CDR3 is built from 13 residues. V shed 0 bases and J shed 3 bases, with 5 bases lying between them. General observations from the study: Placebo recipients trailed vaccine recipients in spike-specific TCR breadth.

The J gene is TRBJ2-2, the V gene TRBV30; D unresolved. The sequence came from a person aged 18-60 years who received the Ad26.COV2.S COVID-19 vaccine or a placebo. The starting material was peripheral blood, obtained in a trial of Ad26.COV2.S vaccine versus placebo. Here the CDR3 reads CAWSVWDTGELFF. CDR3 in DNA: TGTGCCTGGAGTGTCTGGGACACCGGGGAGCTGTTTTTT.